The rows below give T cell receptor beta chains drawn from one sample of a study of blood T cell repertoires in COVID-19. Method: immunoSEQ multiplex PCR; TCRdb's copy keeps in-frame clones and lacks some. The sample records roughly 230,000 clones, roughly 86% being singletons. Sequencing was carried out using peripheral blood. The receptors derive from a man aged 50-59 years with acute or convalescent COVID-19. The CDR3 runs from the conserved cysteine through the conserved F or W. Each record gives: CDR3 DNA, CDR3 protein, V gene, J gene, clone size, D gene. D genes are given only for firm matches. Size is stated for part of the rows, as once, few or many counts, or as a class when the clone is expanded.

CDR3nt: TGCAGCGTTGAAGAAAGGGGACAGGGCACCGGGGAGCTGTTTTTT; CDR3aa: CSVEERGQGTGELFF; v_gene: TRBV29-1; j_gene: TRBJ2-2; abundance: .; d_gene: TRBD1
CDR3nt: TGTGCCAGTAGCCCTCTAAGGCGGGGTGATAATTCACCCCTCCACTTT; CDR3aa: CASSPLRRGDNSPLHF; v_gene: TRBV19; j_gene: TRBJ1-6; abundance: .; d_gene: .
CDR3nt: TGTGCCAGCAGGACAGGGAATGAGGGCTACACCTTC; CDR3aa: CASRTGNEGYTF; v_gene: TRBV2; j_gene: TRBJ1-2; abundance: .; d_gene: TRBD1
CDR3nt: TGTGCCAGCAGTTTAGCGGGAGGATACGAGCAGTACTTC; CDR3aa: CASSLAGGYEQYF; v_gene: TRBV12-3/TRBV12-4; j_gene: TRBJ2-7; abundance: .; d_gene: .
CDR3nt: TGTGCCAGTAGTATCAGGGAACGGGACTATGGCTACACCTTC; CDR3aa: CASSIRERDYGYTF; v_gene: TRBV19; j_gene: TRBJ1-2; abundance: once; d_gene: .
CDR3nt: TGCGCCAGCAGCTTAACAGCTCCCGGGACAGGGTGGGATTTGTCACCCCTCCACTTT; CDR3aa: CASSLTAPGTGWDLSPLHF; v_gene: TRBV5-1; j_gene: TRBJ1-6; abundance: .; d_gene: TRBD1
CDR3nt: TGTGCCAGTAGTTCAATCCCCAGGACAGGGTCCTACGAGCAGTACTTC; CDR3aa: CASSSIPRTGSYEQYF; v_gene: TRBV19; j_gene: TRBJ2-7; abundance: few; d_gene: TRBD1
CDR3nt: TGCGCCAGCAGCCATAACGAAGCAGAGGGCACCATATATTTT; CDR3aa: CASSHNEAEGTIYF; v_gene: TRBV4-1; j_gene: TRBJ1-3; abundance: .; d_gene: .
CDR3nt: TGTGCCAGCAGCCCTTCTGGGGCCAACGTCCTGACTTTC; CDR3aa: CASSPSGANVLTF; v_gene: TRBV5-4; j_gene: TRBJ2-6; abundance: .; d_gene: .
CDR3nt: TGCGCCAGCAGCTTATCGGGGACCTACGAGCAGTACTTC; CDR3aa: CASSLSGTYEQYF; v_gene: TRBV5-1; j_gene: TRBJ2-7; abundance: .; d_gene: .
CDR3nt: TGTGCCATCAGCCCCCGGGGGGCCAATCAGCCCCAGCATTTT; CDR3aa: CAISPRGANQPQHF; v_gene: TRBV10-3; j_gene: TRBJ1-5; abundance: .; d_gene: .
CDR3nt: TGTGCCAGCAGCCTCGGAGGGGCGAACACTGAAGCTTTCTTT; CDR3aa: CASSLGGANTEAFF; v_gene: TRBV3-1/TRBV3-2; j_gene: TRBJ1-1; abundance: .; d_gene: .
CDR3nt: TGTGCCAGCAGCGTAGATATTCAGAGCACAGATACGCAGTATTTT; CDR3aa: CASSVDIQSTDTQYF; v_gene: TRBV9; j_gene: TRBJ2-3; abundance: .; d_gene: .
CDR3nt: TGTGCCAGCAGTACAGGGGGCAGCTATGGCTACACCTTC; CDR3aa: CASSTGGSYGYTF; v_gene: TRBV7-2; j_gene: TRBJ1-2; abundance: .; d_gene: TRBD1
CDR3nt: TGTGCCAGCAGTCCAGGTCTTTTGGGCACAGATACGCAGTATTTT; CDR3aa: CASSPGLLGTDTQYF; v_gene: TRBV27; j_gene: TRBJ2-3; abundance: .; d_gene: .
CDR3nt: TGTGCCAGCTCACGCATGGGGACAAGCGATCCCTACGAGCAGTACTTC; CDR3aa: CASSRMGTSDPYEQYF; v_gene: TRBV18; j_gene: TRBJ2-7; abundance: .; d_gene: .
CDR3nt: TGTGCCAGCAGTTCGACAGGAACTGAAGCTTTCTTT; CDR3aa: CASSSTGTEAFF; v_gene: TRBV6-5; j_gene: TRBJ1-1; abundance: .; d_gene: .
CDR3nt: TGCGCCAGCAGCGGACAGGGCTACAATGAGCAGTTCTTC; CDR3aa: CASSGQGYNEQFF; v_gene: TRBV10-1; j_gene: TRBJ2-1; abundance: .; d_gene: TRBD1
CDR3nt: TGTGCCAGCAGCCAACCGGGGACTAGCGGGTGGGACGAGCAGTACTTC; CDR3aa: CASSQPGTSGWDEQYF; v_gene: TRBV4-2; j_gene: TRBJ2-7; abundance: once; d_gene: TRBD2
CDR3nt: TGTGCCAGCAGCCAAGCCAGGGGGAAGGGGAACTACGAGCAGTACTTC; CDR3aa: CASSQARGKGNYEQYF; v_gene: TRBV3-1/TRBV3-2; j_gene: TRBJ2-7; abundance: .; d_gene: TRBD1
CDR3nt: TGTGCCAGCAGCCCACGCACAGGGGGTAATTCACCCCTCCACTTT; CDR3aa: CASSPRTGGNSPLHF; v_gene: TRBV9; j_gene: TRBJ1-6; abundance: .; d_gene: TRBD1
CDR3nt: TGTGCCAGCAGCAGTGGACTAGCTATTACCAATGAGCAGTTCTTC; CDR3aa: CASSSGLAITNEQFF; v_gene: TRBV9; j_gene: TRBJ2-1; abundance: .; d_gene: TRBD2
CDR3nt: TGTGCCAGCAGCCAAGAAATCGGCGGGGAGCTGTTTTTT; CDR3aa: CASSQEIGGELFF; v_gene: TRBV3-1/TRBV3-2; j_gene: TRBJ2-2; abundance: .; d_gene: .
CDR3nt: TGTGCCAGCAGTGAACCCCGTTCTAGCGGGAGGACCTATTTCTACGAGCAGTACTTC; CDR3aa: CASSEPRSSGRTYFYEQYF; v_gene: TRBV2; j_gene: TRBJ2-7; abundance: .; d_gene: TRBD2
CDR3nt: TGTGCCAGCAGCCCAACTGTGGACAGGGGATTAGACACTGAAGCTTTCTTT; CDR3aa: CASSPTVDRGLDTEAFF; v_gene: TRBV28; j_gene: TRBJ1-1; abundance: .; d_gene: TRBD1
CDR3nt: TGTGCCAGCAGTTCCTGGACAGAGGGGAACACTGAAGCTTTCTTT; CDR3aa: CASSSWTEGNTEAFF; v_gene: TRBV6-5; j_gene: TRBJ1-1; abundance: .; d_gene: .
CDR3nt: TGTGCCAGCAGCGCGCGGATCGATTCACCCCTCCACTTT; CDR3aa: CASSARIDSPLHF; v_gene: TRBV5-6; j_gene: TRBJ1-6; abundance: .; d_gene: .
CDR3nt: TGTGCCAGCAGTTCCTACACGGAGGTAGATACGCAGTATTTT; CDR3aa: CASSSYTEVDTQYF; v_gene: TRBV27; j_gene: TRBJ2-3; abundance: .; d_gene: .
CDR3nt: TGTGCCAGCAGTTTATCTAGCGTCGGGCAGACGCCCCAGCATTTT; CDR3aa: CASSLSSVGQTPQHF; v_gene: TRBV27; j_gene: TRBJ1-5; abundance: .; d_gene: .
CDR3nt: TGTGCCAGCAGTCGACAGAGCTCCTACGAGCAGTACTTC; CDR3aa: CASSRQSSYEQYF; v_gene: TRBV27; j_gene: TRBJ2-7; abundance: .; d_gene: .
CDR3nt: TGTGCCAGCAGCTACACAGGGGAGGTGCAGTATTTT; CDR3aa: CASSYTGEVQYF; v_gene: TRBV5-8; j_gene: TRBJ2-3; abundance: .; d_gene: .
CDR3nt: TGCGCCAGCAGCCAAGATCAGGGGGCTCCCTACGAGCAGTACTTC; CDR3aa: CASSQDQGAPYEQYF; v_gene: TRBV4-1; j_gene: TRBJ2-7; abundance: .; d_gene: TRBD1
CDR3nt: TGTGCCAGTAACCGGGACAGGGGTACCGAGCAGTACTTC; CDR3aa: CASNRDRGTEQYF; v_gene: TRBV6-5; j_gene: TRBJ2-7; abundance: once; d_gene: TRBD1
CDR3nt: TGTGCCAGCACCCTCCAGGGAAGCAATCAGCCCCAGCATTTT; CDR3aa: CASTLQGSNQPQHF; v_gene: TRBV19; j_gene: TRBJ1-5; abundance: .; d_gene: .
CDR3nt: TGTGCCAGCAGCCAAGATTTTTCGGGAAATCAGCCCCAGCATTTT; CDR3aa: CASSQDFSGNQPQHF; v_gene: TRBV4-2; j_gene: TRBJ1-5; abundance: .; d_gene: .
CDR3nt: TGTGCCAGCTCACCACTTCAGGGAACTGAAGCTTTCTTT; CDR3aa: CASSPLQGTEAFF; v_gene: TRBV18; j_gene: TRBJ1-1; abundance: .; d_gene: .
CDR3nt: TGTGCCAACTGGGAAGGGGTCGAGAAAGAGACCCAGTACTTC; CDR3aa: CANWEGVEKETQYF; v_gene: TRBV2; j_gene: TRBJ2-5; abundance: .; d_gene: .
CDR3nt: TGTGCCTGGAGTATACAGGGCAATCAGCCCCAGCATTTT; CDR3aa: CAWSIQGNQPQHF; v_gene: TRBV30; j_gene: TRBJ1-5; abundance: few; d_gene: .
CDR3nt: TGTGCCAGCAGAGCGGGAGCAGGCACAGATACGCAGTATTTT; CDR3aa: CASRAGAGTDTQYF; v_gene: TRBV6-5; j_gene: TRBJ2-3; abundance: .; d_gene: TRBD2
CDR3nt: TGCAGTGCTAGTCTCCCCGGAGGGGAGACCCAGTACTTC; CDR3aa: CSASLPGGETQYF; v_gene: TRBV20-1; j_gene: TRBJ2-5; abundance: .; d_gene: .
CDR3nt: TGTGCCAGCAGCTTGGGTAAGGGACTTTACAATGAGCAGTTCTTC; CDR3aa: CASSLGKGLYNEQFF; v_gene: TRBV5-4; j_gene: TRBJ2-1; abundance: .; d_gene: .
CDR3nt: TGTGCCAGCAGACCCGGGACAGGGGAGACCCAGTACTTC; CDR3aa: CASRPGTGETQYF; v_gene: TRBV5-4; j_gene: TRBJ2-5; abundance: .; d_gene: TRBD1
CDR3nt: TGTGCCAGCAACGACAGGGTTGGAAGTGAAGCTTTCTTT; CDR3aa: CASNDRVGSEAFF; v_gene: TRBV2; j_gene: TRBJ1-1; abundance: .; d_gene: TRBD1
CDR3nt: TGTGCCAGCTCACCCTCGCAGGCTGGGAACACTGAAGCTTTCTTT; CDR3aa: CASSPSQAGNTEAFF; v_gene: TRBV18; j_gene: TRBJ1-1; abundance: .; d_gene: .
CDR3nt: TGCGCCAGCAGCCCGGACATTTACGAGCAGTACTTC; CDR3aa: CASSPDIYEQYF; v_gene: TRBV5-1; j_gene: TRBJ2-7; abundance: .; d_gene: .